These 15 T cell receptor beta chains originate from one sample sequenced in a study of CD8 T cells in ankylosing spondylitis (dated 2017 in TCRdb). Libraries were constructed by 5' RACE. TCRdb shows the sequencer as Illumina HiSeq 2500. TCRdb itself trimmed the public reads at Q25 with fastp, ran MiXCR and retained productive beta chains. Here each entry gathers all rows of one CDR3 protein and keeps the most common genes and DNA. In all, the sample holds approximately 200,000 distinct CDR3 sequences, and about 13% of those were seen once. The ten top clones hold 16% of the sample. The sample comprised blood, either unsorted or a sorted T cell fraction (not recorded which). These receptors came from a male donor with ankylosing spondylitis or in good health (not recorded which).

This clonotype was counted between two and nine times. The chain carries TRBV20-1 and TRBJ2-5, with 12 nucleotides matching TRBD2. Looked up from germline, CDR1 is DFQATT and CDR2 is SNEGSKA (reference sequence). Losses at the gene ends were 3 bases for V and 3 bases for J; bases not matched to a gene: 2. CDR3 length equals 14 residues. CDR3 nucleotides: TGCAGTGCTAGTAGACTAGCGGGGGAAGAGACCCAGTACTTC. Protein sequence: CSASRLAGEETQYF.

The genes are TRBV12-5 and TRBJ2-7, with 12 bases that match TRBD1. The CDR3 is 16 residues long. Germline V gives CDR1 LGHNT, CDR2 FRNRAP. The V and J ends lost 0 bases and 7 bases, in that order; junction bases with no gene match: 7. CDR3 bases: TGTGCTAGTGGTTTGGTACCGGGACAGGGGGCTGGGGAGCAGTACTTC. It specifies CASGLVPGQGAGEQYF.

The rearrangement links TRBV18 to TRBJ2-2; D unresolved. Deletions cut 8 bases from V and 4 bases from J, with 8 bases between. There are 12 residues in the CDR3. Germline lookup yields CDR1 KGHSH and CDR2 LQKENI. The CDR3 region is CASLRLTGELFF. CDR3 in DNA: TGTGCCAGCCTCCGTCTCACCGGGGAGCTGTTTTTT.

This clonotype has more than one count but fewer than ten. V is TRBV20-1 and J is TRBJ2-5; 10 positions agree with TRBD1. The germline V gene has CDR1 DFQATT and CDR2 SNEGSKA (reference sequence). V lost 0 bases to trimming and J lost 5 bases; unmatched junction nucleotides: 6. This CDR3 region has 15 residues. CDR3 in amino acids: CSARDPGQGLETQYF. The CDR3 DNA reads TGCAGTGCTAGAGATCCGGGACAGGGGTTGGAGACCCAGTACTTC.

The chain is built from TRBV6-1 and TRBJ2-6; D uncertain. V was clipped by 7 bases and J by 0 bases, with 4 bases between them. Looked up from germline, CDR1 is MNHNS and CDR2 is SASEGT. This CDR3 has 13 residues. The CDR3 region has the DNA TGTGCCAGCACAACCTCTGGGGCCAACGTCCTGACTTTC. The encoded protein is CASTTSGANVLTF.

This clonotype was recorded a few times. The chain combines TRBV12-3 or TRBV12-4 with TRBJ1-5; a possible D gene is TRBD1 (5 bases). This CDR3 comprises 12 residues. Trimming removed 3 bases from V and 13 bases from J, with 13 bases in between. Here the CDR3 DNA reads TGTGCCAGCAGTTTGATCCCAGGGATTCAGCATTTT. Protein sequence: CASSLIPGIQHF.

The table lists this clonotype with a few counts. The CDR3 nucleotides are TGCGCCAGCAGCTTGTATGTGGATGGGGGGAACACTGAAGCTTTCTTT. Translating it yields CASSLYVDGGNTEAFF. The gene calls are TRBV5-1 and TRBJ1-1; possible D gene TRBD1, 5 bases. Germline V lookup: CDR1 SGHRS, CDR2 YFSETQ. The germline V and J ends were trimmed by 1 base and 1 base, with 14 bases remaining between them. The CDR3 is 16 amino acids. The whole variable domain, remainder taken from reference TRBV5-1 and TRBJ1-1, is KAGVTQTPRYLIKTRGQQVTLSCSPISGHRSVSWYQQTPGQGLQFLFEYFSETQRNKGNFPGRFSGRQFSNSRSEMNVSTLELGDSALYLCASSLYVDGGNTEAFFGQGTRLTVV.

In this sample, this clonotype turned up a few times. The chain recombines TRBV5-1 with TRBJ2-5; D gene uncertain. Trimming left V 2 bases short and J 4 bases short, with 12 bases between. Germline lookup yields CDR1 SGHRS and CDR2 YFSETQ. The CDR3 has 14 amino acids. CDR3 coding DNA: TGCGCCAGCAGCTTAGGTATGGGAATAGAGACCCAGTACTTC. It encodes CASSLGMGIETQYF.

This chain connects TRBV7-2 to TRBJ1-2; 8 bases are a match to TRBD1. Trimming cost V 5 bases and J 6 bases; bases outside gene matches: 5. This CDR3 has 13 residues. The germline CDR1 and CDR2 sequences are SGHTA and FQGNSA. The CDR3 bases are TGTGCCAGCAGCGCAGGGACAGGTGATGGCTACACCTTC. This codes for CASSAGTGDGYTF. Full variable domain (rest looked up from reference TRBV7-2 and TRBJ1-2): GAGVSQSPSNKVTEKGKDVELRCDPISGHTALYWYRQSLGQGLEFLIYFQGNSAPDKSGLPSDRFSAERTGGSVSTLTIQRTQQEDSAVYLCASSAGTGDGYTFGSGTRLTVV.

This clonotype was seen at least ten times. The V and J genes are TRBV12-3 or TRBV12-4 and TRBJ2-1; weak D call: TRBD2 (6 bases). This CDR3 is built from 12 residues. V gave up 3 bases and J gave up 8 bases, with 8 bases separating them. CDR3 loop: CASSFWGDEQFF. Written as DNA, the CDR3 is TGTGCCAGCAGTTTTTGGGGGGATGAGCAGTTCTTC.

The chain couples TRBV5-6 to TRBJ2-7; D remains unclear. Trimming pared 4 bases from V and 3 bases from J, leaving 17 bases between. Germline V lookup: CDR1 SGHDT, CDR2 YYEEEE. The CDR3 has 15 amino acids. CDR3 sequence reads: CASSTDESRYYEQYF. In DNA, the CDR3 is TGTGCCAGCAGCACCGACGAGTCCCGCTACTACGAGCAGTACTTC.

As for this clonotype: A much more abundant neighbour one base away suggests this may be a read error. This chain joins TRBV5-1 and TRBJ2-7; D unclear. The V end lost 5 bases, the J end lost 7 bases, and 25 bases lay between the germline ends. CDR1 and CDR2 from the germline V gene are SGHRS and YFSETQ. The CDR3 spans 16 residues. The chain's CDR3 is CASSSRGDTGLEEQYF. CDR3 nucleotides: TGCGCCAGCAGTTCCCGCGGAGACACGGGTTTGGAAGAGCAGTACTTC.

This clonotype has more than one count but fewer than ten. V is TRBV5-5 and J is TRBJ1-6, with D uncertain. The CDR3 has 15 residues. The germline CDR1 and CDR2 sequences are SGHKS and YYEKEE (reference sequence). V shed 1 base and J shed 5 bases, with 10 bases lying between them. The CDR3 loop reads CASSLLALDNSPLHF. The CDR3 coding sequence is TGTGCCAGCAGCTTGCTTGCACTCGATAATTCACCCCTCCACTTT.

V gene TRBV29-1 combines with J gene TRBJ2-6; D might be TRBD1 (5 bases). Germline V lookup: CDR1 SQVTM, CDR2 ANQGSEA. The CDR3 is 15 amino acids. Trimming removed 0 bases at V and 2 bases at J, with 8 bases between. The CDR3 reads CSVEDLGAGANVLTF. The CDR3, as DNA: TGCAGCGTTGAAGATCTAGGGGCTGGGGCCAACGTCCTGACTTTC.

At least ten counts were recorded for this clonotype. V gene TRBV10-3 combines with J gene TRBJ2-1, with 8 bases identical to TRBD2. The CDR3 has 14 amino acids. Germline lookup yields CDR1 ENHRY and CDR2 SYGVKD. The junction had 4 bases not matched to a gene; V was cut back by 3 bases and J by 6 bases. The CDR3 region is CAISDRAGANEQFF. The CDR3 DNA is TGTGCCATCAGTGACAGAGCGGGAGCCAATGAGCAGTTCTTC.